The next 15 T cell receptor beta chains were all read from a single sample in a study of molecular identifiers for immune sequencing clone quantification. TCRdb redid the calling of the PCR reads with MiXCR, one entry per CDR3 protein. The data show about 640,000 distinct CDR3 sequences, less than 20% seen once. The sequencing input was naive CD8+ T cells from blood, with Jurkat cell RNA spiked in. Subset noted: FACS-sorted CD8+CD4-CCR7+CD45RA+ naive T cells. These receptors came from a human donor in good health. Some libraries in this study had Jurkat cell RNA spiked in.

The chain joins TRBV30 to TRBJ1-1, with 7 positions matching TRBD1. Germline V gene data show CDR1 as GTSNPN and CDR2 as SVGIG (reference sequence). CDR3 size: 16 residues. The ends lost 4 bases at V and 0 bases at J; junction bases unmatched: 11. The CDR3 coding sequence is TGTGCCTGGAAGCCCCTCAGACAGGGAGTGAACACTGAAGCTTTCTTT. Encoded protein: CAWKPLRQGVNTEAFF.

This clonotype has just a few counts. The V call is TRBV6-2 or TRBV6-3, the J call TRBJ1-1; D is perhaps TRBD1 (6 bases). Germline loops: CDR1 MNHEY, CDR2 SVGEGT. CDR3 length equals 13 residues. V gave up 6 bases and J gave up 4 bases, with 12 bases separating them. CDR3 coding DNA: TGTGCCAGCAGCCCCCAGGGGTTCACTGAAGCTTTCTTT. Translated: CASSPQGFTEAFF.

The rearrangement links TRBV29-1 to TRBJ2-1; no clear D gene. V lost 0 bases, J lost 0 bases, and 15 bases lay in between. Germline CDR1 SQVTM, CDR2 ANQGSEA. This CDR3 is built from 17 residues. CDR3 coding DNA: TGCAGCGTTGAAGATTGGGGTAGCTTAAGCTCCTACAATGAGCAGTTCTTC. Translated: CSVEDWGSLSSYNEQFF.

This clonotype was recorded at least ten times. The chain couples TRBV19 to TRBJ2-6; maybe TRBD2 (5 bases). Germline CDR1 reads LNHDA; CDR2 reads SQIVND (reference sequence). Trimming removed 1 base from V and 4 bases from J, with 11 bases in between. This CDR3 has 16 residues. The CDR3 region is CASSIGAPGGANVLTF. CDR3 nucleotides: TGTGCCAGTAGTATAGGGGCCCCGGGAGGGGCCAACGTCCTGACTTTC.

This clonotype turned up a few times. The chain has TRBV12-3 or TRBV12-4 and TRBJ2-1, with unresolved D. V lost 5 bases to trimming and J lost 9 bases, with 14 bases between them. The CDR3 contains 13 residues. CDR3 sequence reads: CASSAGVISEQFF. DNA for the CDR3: TGTGCCAGCAGTGCTGGGGTTATTAGTGAGCAGTTCTTC.

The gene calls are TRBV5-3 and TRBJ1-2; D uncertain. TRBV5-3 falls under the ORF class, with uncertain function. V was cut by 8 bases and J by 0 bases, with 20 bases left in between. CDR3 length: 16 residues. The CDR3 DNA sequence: TGTGCCAGCAGCCGGACCGTAGCCGTAGCTAACTATGGCTACACCTTC. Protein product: CASSRTVAVANYGYTF.

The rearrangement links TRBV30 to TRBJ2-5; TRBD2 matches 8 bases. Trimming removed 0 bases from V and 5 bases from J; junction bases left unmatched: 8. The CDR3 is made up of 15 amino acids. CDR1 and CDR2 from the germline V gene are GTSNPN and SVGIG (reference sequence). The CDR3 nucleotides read TGTGCCTGGAGTGTACGGGCGGGGGGAAAGGAGACCCAGTACTTC. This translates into CAWSVRAGGKETQYF.

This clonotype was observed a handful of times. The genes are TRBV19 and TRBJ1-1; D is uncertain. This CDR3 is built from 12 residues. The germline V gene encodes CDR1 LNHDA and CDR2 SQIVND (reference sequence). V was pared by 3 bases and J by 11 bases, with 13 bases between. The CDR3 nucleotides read TGTGCCAGTAGTATTGGTATTTCCGACGCTTTCTTT. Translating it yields CASSIGISDAFF.

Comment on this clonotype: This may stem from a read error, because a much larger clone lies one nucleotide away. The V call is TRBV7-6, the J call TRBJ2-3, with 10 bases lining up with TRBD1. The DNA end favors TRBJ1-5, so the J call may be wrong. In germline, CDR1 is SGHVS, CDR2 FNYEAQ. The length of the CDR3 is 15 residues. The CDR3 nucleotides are TGTGCCAGCAGCACCGGACAGGGGGGCACAGATACGCAGCATTTT. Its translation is CASSTGQGGTDTQHF.

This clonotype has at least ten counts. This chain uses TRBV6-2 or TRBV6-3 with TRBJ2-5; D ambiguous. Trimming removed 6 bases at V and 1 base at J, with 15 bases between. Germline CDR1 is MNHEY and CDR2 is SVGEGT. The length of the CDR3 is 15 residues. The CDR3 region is CASSPVGTAQETQYF. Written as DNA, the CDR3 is TGTGCCAGCAGCCCTGTAGGAACAGCCCAAGAGACCCAGTACTTC.

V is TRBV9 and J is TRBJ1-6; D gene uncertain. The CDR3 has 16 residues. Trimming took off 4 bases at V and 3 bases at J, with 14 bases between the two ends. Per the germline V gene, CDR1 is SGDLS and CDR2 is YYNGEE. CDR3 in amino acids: CASSTNRADYNSPLHF. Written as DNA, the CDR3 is TGTGCCAGCAGCACCAACCGGGCCGACTATAATTCACCCCTCCACTTT.

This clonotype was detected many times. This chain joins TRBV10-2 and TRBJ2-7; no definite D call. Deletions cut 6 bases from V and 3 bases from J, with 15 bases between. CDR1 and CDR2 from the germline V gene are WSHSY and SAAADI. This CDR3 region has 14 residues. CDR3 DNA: TGCGCCAGCAGCTGGACCAACCTTGACTACGAGCAGTACTTC. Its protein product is CASSWTNLDYEQYF.

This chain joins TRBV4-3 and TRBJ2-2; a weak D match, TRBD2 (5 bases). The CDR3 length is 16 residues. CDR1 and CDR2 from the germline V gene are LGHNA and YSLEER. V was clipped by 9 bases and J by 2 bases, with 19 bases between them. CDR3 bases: TGCGCCAGTAAACGCGAGACTAACGGTAACACCGGGGAGCTGTTTTTT. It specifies CASKRETNGNTGELFF.

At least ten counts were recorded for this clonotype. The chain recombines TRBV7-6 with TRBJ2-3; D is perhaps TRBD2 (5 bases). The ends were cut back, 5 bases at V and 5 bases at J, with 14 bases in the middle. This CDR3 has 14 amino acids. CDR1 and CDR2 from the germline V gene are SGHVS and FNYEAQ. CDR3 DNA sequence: TGTGCCAGCAGCCCATGGAGAGGAGGAGATACGCAGTATTTT. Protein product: CASSPWRGGDTQYF.

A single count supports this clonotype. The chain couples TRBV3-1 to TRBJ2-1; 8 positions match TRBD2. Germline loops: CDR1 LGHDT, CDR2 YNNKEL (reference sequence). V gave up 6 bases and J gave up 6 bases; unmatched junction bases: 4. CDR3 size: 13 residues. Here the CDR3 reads CASSSGESNEQFF. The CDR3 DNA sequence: TGTGCCAGCAGTAGCGGGGAGTCCAATGAGCAGTTCTTC.